Below are 30 T cell receptor beta chains sequenced from a single sample in a study of blood T cell repertoires in COVID-19. Sequenced by immunoSEQ multiplex PCR; TCRdb stores in-frame clones only, minus some. The data show roughly 200,000 clones, approximately 85% seen once. Sample: PBMCs or T cells enriched from blood (not recorded which). Receptors originate from a man aged 35-49 years who had recovered from COVID-19.

The chain links TRBV6-5 to TRBJ1-2, with D perhaps TRBD1 (6 bases). The germline V gene has CDR1 MNHEY and CDR2 SVGAGI. V shed 0 bases and J shed 8 bases, with 16 bases lying between them. The CDR3 is 15 residues long. The CDR3 reads CASSYSGGRRWGYTF. The DNA of the CDR3 is TGTGCCAGCAGTTACTCGGGGGGGCGAAGGTGGGGCTACACCTTC.

V usage is TRBV28 and J usage is TRBJ1-1; unclear D gene. The CDR3 consists of 14 residues. The V gene lost 6 bases and the J gene lost 1 base, with 12 bases spanning the gap. CDR1 and CDR2 from the germline V gene are MDHEN and SYDVKM. CDR3 amino acids: CASRAGGRNTEAFF. The DNA of the CDR3 is TGTGCCAGCAGGGCCGGAGGGAGGAACACTGAAGCTTTCTTT.

The J gene is TRBJ2-1, the V gene TRBV19, with 7 bases fitting TRBD2. CDR1 LNHDA and CDR2 SQIVND come from the germline V gene (reference sequence). J gave up 2 bases and V 7 bases, and 2 bases lay outside the gene matches. This CDR3 is 13 amino acids long. CDR3 sequence (DNA): TGTGCCAGTACGGGACTACCCTACAATGAGCAGTTCTTC. Its protein is CASTGLPYNEQFF.

J is TRBJ1-1 and V is TRBV5-1; TRBD1 is a possible D gene (6 bases). The CDR3 sequence is 15 residues long. Per germline, CDR1 SGHRS and CDR2 YFSETQ. Trimming took 1 base from V and 1 from J, leaving 11 bases between them. DNA of the CDR3: TGCGCCAGCAGCTTGTTGGACAGTTGGAACACTGAAGCTTTCTTT. Protein product: CASSLLDSWNTEAFF.

The chain carries TRBV2 and TRBJ1-1; D may be TRBD1 (5 bases). The CDR3 sequence is 14 residues long. V was pared by 1 base and J by 1 base, with 7 bases between. The germline CDR1 and CDR2 sequences are SNHLY and FYNNEI. The CDR3 spells CASSEEGWNTEAFF. The CDR3 bases are TGTGCCAGCAGTGAAGAGGGGTGGAACACTGAAGCTTTCTTT.

The chain couples TRBV28 to TRBJ2-7; TRBD2 aligns across 10 bases. The V gene's germline CDR1 is MDHEN and CDR2 SYDVKM. J gave up 3 bases and V 5 bases, and 4 bases lay outside the gene matches. The CDR3 loop spans 14 amino acids. CDR3 in DNA: TGTGCCAGCAGTCGAGCGGGAGGGCGCTACGAGCAGTACTTC. This codes for CASSRAGGRYEQYF.

The chain's CDR3 is CASSLDRGPNEKLFF. The CDR3 DNA reads TGTGCCAGCAGCTTGGACAGGGGACCAAATGAAAAACTGTTTTTT. J is TRBJ1-4 and V is TRBV11-2; 9 bases match TRBD1. The CDR3 has 15 amino acids. J lost 5 bases, V lost 3 bases, and 4 bases had no gene match. The germline CDR1 and CDR2 sequences are SGHAT and FQNNGV. The full variable domain, rest sourced from reference TRBV11-2 and TRBJ1-4, is EAGVAQSPRYKIIEKRQSVAFWCNPISGHATLYWYQQILGQGPKLLIQFQNNGVVDDSQLPKDRFSAERLKGVDSTLKIQPAKLEDSAVYLCASSLDRGPNEKLFFGSGTQLSVL.

The rearrangement uses TRBV7-6 and TRBJ1-6; 9 bases map to TRBD1. The junction had 8 bases not matched to a gene; V was cut back by 1 base and J by 10 bases. This CDR3 has 16 residues. CDR1 and CDR2 from the germline V gene are SGHVS and FNYEAQ. DNA for the CDR3: TGTGCCAGCAGCTTAGGGACGGGACAGGGCTCATCACCCCTCCACTTT. It encodes CASSLGTGQGSSPLHF.

This clone was recorded a few times. The V gene is TRBV6-5, the J gene TRBJ2-6; 7 nucleotides match TRBD2. The CDR3 has 15 residues. Trimming removed 6 bases from V and 1 base from J; junction bases left unmatched: 3. CDR1 MNHEY and CDR2 SVGAGI come from the germline V gene. CDR3 coding DNA: TGTGCCAGCAGGGGGGAGGGTTCTGGGGCCAACGTCCTGACTTTC. Encoded protein: CASRGEGSGANVLTF.

V is TRBV2 and J is TRBJ1-1, with 7 bases that match TRBD1. V gave up 3 bases and J gave up 0 bases; unmatched junction bases: 1. The CDR3 spans 14 residues. Germline CDR1 SNHLY, CDR2 FYNNEI. CDR3 DNA: TGTGCCAGCAGTGAGGGGACAGTGAACACTGAAGCTTTCTTT. Amino acids: CASSEGTVNTEAFF.

CDR3 bases: TGTGCCAGCAGTGAAGAATTCAGGGGGTACACTGAAGCTTTCTTT. Translating gives CASSEEFRGYTEAFF. The genes are TRBV2 and TRBJ1-1; 7 bases line up with TRBD1. The germline gives CDR1 SNHLY, CDR2 FYNNEI. V trimming: 1 base; J trimming: 3 bases; junction bases outside the gene matches: 5. This CDR3 is built from 15 residues.

The chain has TRBV7-2 and TRBJ1-2; D is perhaps TRBD1 (5 bases). CDR3 length: 11 residues. In germline, CDR1 is SGHTA, CDR2 FQGNSA. Trimming took off 5 bases at V and 10 bases at J, with 11 bases between the two ends. The CDR3 nucleotides are TGTGCCAGCAGCACGGGACTCCACTACACCTTC. It codes for CASSTGLHYTF. The full variable domain, in which reference TRBV7-2 and TRBJ1-2 provide the parts outside the CDR3, is GAGVSQSPSNKVTEKGKDVELRCDPISGHTALYWYRQSLGQGLEFLIYFQGNSAPDKSGLPSDRFSAERTGGSVSTLTIQRTQQEDSAVYLCASSTGLHYTFGSGTRLTVV.

This clone was detected a few times. The V call is TRBV27, the J call TRBJ2-7; 8 nucleotides line up with TRBD2. Germline V gene lookup returns CDR1 MNHEY and CDR2 SMNVEV (reference sequence). This CDR3 has 16 residues. Trimming cost V 4 bases and J 4 bases; bases outside gene matches: 12. The CDR3 coding sequence is TGTGCCAGCAGTTACACTAGCGGAAGTCCCTTTTACGAGCAGTACTTC. Translation gives CASSYTSGSPFYEQYF.

This clone was picked up a small number of times. Other DNA sequences in this sample translate to the same CDR3. This chain joins TRBV2 and TRBJ1-6, with D uncertain. Germline assignment: CDR1 SNHLY and CDR2 FYNNEI. This CDR3 contains 11 residues. V was trimmed by 5 bases and J by 10 bases, leaving 6 bases between them. CDR3 in amino acids: CASSPRSPLHF. The DNA for the CDR3 is TGTGCCAGCAGTCCGCGATCACCCCTCCACTTT.

Concerning this clone: Germline and junction disagree at one end, which may indicate a read error. V is TRBV4-1 and J is TRBJ1-4; D may be TRBD1 (5 bases). The CDR3 runs to 16 residues. Germline assignment: CDR1 MGHRA and CDR2 YSYEKL. The CDR3 coding sequence is TGCGCCAGCACCCAAAATGTCCGGGGGACTAATGAAAAACTGTTTTTT. It yields the protein CASTQNVRGTNEKLFF.

J is TRBJ1-4 and V is TRBV10-2; TRBD1 is a possible D gene (5 bases). The CDR3 is 14 residues long. Trimming pared 3 bases from V and 6 bases from J, leaving 11 bases between. CDR1 WSHSY and CDR2 SAAADI come from the germline V gene. This CDR3 reads CASSDETEYEKLFF. CDR3 in DNA: TGCGCCAGCAGTGATGAGACAGAGTATGAAAAACTGTTTTTT.

V usage is TRBV6-5 and J usage is TRBJ1-1, with D unresolved. Germline lookup yields CDR1 MNHEY and CDR2 SVGAGI. V dropped 5 bases and J dropped 3 bases, with 13 bases sitting between them. The CDR3 is 14 residues long. The CDR3 sequence: CASSQKPGDTEAFF. The CDR3 DNA reads as TGTGCCAGCAGTCAGAAACCCGGGGACACTGAAGCTTTCTTT.

This chain connects TRBV5-5 to TRBJ2-5; 10 nucleotides agree with TRBD2. Germline assignment: CDR1 SGHKS and CDR2 YYEKEE (reference sequence). The CDR3 length is 17 residues. J was trimmed by 2 bases and V by 4 bases; bases with no gene match: 11. The DNA of the CDR3 is TGTGCCAGCAGCGTACTGGCTAGCGGGGGCCAACAAGAGACCCAGTACTTC. It translates to CASSVLASGGQQETQYF.

V and J are TRBV6-4 and TRBJ1-1; D is perhaps TRBD1 (6 bases). Germline CDR1 MRHNA, CDR2 SNTAGT. Trimming cost V 4 bases and J 12 bases, with 18 bases left between them. CDR3 length: 13 amino acids. The CDR3 DNA reads as TGTGCCAGCAGTGTCACGGAGGGAGGGACACCTTTCTTT. Residues: CASSVTEGGTPFF.

The rearrangement links TRBV6-5 to TRBJ1-5; a weak D match, TRBD1 (5 bases). The CDR3 has 14 amino acids. Germline assignment: CDR1 MNHEY and CDR2 SVGAGI. Trimming took off 8 bases at V and 8 bases at J, with 19 bases between the two ends. The CDR3 protein is CASGHGQAEKPQHF. CDR3 coding DNA: TGTGCCAGCGGACACGGTCAGGCTGAGAAGCCCCAGCATTTT.

The chain joins TRBV6-8 to TRBJ2-5, with D perhaps TRBD2 (6 bases). This CDR3 comprises 13 residues. From germline, CDR1 is MNHGY and CDR2 SAAAGT. The V gene lost 2 bases and the J gene lost 3 bases, with 7 bases spanning the gap. CDR3 in amino acids: CASSYGGKETQYF. The CDR3, as DNA: TGTGCCAGCAGTTACGGCGGGAAAGAGACCCAGTACTTC.

The chain combines TRBV24-1 with TRBJ2-3; tentatively, D is TRBD1 (5 bases). V was pared by 5 bases and J by 5 bases, with 13 bases between. The CDR3 runs 14 residues. Germline V lookup: CDR1 KGHDR, CDR2 SFDVKD. CDR3 protein: CATSAAGLKDTQYF. The CDR3 region has the DNA TGTGCCACCAGTGCGGCAGGGCTAAAAGATACGCAGTATTTT.

V usage is TRBV5-1 and J usage is TRBJ2-1, with D possibly matching TRBD2 (6 bases). This CDR3 has 15 amino acids. Per the germline V gene, CDR1 is SGHRS and CDR2 is YFSETQ. V was pared by 0 bases and J by 5 bases, with 12 bases between. CDR3 in DNA: TGCGCCAGCAGCTTGGGGACTATCAGAAACAATGAGCAGTTCTTC. Amino acid sequence: CASSLGTIRNNEQFF.

This clone was picked up one time. The rearrangement joins TRBV7-2 to TRBJ1-2, with a possible D match to TRBD1 (5 bases). The CDR3 runs 13 residues. Germline V gives CDR1 SGHTA, CDR2 FQGNSA. V was pared by 5 bases and J by 5 bases, with 12 bases between. CDR3 in amino acids: CASSVTGGYGYTF. DNA for the CDR3: TGTGCCAGCAGCGTGACTGGGGGGTATGGCTACACCTTC.

This clone was recorded a few times. The chain uses TRBV5-1 and TRBJ1-1, with 10 nucleotides matching TRBD1. Trimming took 4 bases from V and 0 from J; bases not matched to a gene: 6. This CDR3 is built from 16 residues. Germline CDR1 and CDR2: SGHRS and YFSETQ. The CDR3, as DNA: TGCGCCAGCAGCCCGAGGACAGGGGGTCTGAACACTGAAGCTTTCTTT. Translating gives CASSPRTGGLNTEAFF.

The chain has TRBV18 and TRBJ2-3; D unresolved. Germline V gene lookup returns CDR1 KGHSH and CDR2 LQKENI. CDR3 length: 14 residues. V was clipped by 4 bases and J by 0 bases, with 8 bases between them. In DNA form, the CDR3 reads TGTGCCAGCTCACTGGGCAGTAGCACAGATACGCAGTATTTT. It translates to CASSLGSSTDTQYF.

This clone was observed once. The chain links TRBV30 to TRBJ2-6; D perhaps matches TRBD1 (6 bases). The V gene's germline CDR1 is GTSNPN and CDR2 SVGIG (reference sequence). With 0 bases removed from V and 0 bases from J, the gap between germline ends came to 18 bases. The CDR3 is 19 amino acids. Written as DNA, the CDR3 is TGTGCCTGGAGTGTACTGTGGGGGCGCGGGTTCTCTGGGGCCAACGTCCTGACTTTC. Its protein product is CAWSVLWGRGFSGANVLTF. Variable domain in full (rest from reference TRBV30 and TRBJ2-6): SQTIHQWPATLVQPVGSPLSLECTVEGTSNPNLYWYRQAAGRGLQLLFYSVGIGQISSEVPQNLSASRPQDRQFILSSKKLLLSDSGFYLCAWSVLWGRGFSGANVLTFGAGSRLTVL.

Remarks on this clone: The junction shows a germline mismatch at one end, possibly a read error. The V gene is TRBV7-7, the J gene TRBJ2-2, with D uncertain. The CDR3 sequence is 12 residues long. Germline V CDR1 and CDR2: SSHAT, FNYEAQ (reference sequence). The CDR3 nucleotides read TGTGCTAGCAGCTTAGCCGGCGGGGAGCTGTTTTTT. This encodes CASSLAGGELFF. Using reference TRBV7-7 and TRBJ2-2 for the parts outside the CDR3, the full variable domain is GAGVSQSPRYKVTKRGQDVTLRCDPISSHATLYWYQQALGQGPEFLTYFNYEAQPDKSGLPSDRFSAERPEGSISTLTIQRTEQRDSAMYRCASSLAGGELFFGEGSRLTVL.

V usage is TRBV7-9 and J usage is TRBJ2-7, with a weak D call TRBD1 (6 bases). The germline V and J ends were trimmed by 6 bases and 1 base, with 16 bases remaining between them. Germline lookup yields CDR1 SEHNR and CDR2 FQNEAQ (reference sequence). There are 15 residues in the CDR3. Here the CDR3 reads CASSPRGGYSYEQYF. The CDR3 nucleotides are TGTGCCAGCAGTCCCAGGGGCGGATATTCCTACGAGCAGTACTTC. The full variable domain, its missing parts supplied by reference TRBV7-9 and TRBJ2-7, is DTGVSQNPRHKITKRGQNVTFRCDPISEHNRLYWYRQTLGQGPEFLTYFQNEAQLEKSRLLSDRFSAERPKGSFSTLEIQRTEQGDSAMYLCASSPRGGYSYEQYFGPGTRLTVT.

The chain combines TRBV5-1 with TRBJ1-1, with TRBD1 as a possible D gene (6 bases). The CDR3 is 15 amino acids. From germline, CDR1 is SGHRS and CDR2 YFSETQ. Trimming stripped 1 base from V and 0 bases from J, with 10 bases between. The CDR3 coding sequence is TGCGCCAGCAGCTTGCAGGGGAACATGAACACTGAAGCTTTCTTT. Translation: CASSLQGNMNTEAFF. The entire variable domain, with the rest obtained from reference TRBV5-1 and TRBJ1-1, is as follows: KAGVTQTPRYLIKTRGQQVTLSCSPISGHRSVSWYQQTPGQGLQFLFEYFSETQRNKGNFPGRFSGRQFSNSRSEMNVSTLELGDSALYLCASSLQGNMNTEAFFGQGTRLTVV.